A single sample is the source of the 30 T cell receptor beta chains below, sequenced in a study of T cells after yellow fever vaccination. TCRdb analysed the 5' RACE reads with MiXCR anew, one entry per CDR3 protein. Of more than 55,000 distinct CDR3 sequences in the sample, 6.5% to 8% were seen once. Material: CD8+ T cells sorted from PBMCs, obtained 15 days after the yellow fever booster vaccination. These receptors came from a man aged 25 to 40 who received the YFV17D yellow fever vaccine.

This clonotype was observed a few times. The chain joins TRBV11-2 to TRBJ1-3; no definite D call. The CDR3 is 15 amino acids. Trimming stripped 3 bases from V and 0 bases from J, with 9 bases between. Germline V gene lookup returns CDR1 SGHAT and CDR2 FQNNGV. CDR3 region: CASSLERASGNTIYF. CDR3 nucleotide sequence: TGTGCCAGCAGCTTGGAAAGAGCCTCTGGAAACACCATATATTTT.

The chain couples TRBV28 to TRBJ2-1, with D unclear. The V gene lost 2 bases and the J gene lost 5 bases, with 13 bases spanning the gap. Germline values: CDR1 MDHEN, CDR2 SYDVKM. The CDR3 spans 15 residues. The CDR3 protein is CASSLDQLIHNEQFF. The CDR3, as DNA: TGTGCCAGCAGTTTAGACCAGTTAATCCACAATGAGCAGTTCTTC.

This clonotype appeared a few times. The rearrangement uses TRBV7-6 and TRBJ1-3, with unresolved D. V was trimmed by 8 bases and J by 0 bases, leaving 17 bases between them. The CDR3 is 16 amino acids. Per the germline V gene, CDR1 is SGHVS and CDR2 is FNYEAQ. The CDR3 reads CASAQTRGLSGNTIYF. CDR3 DNA sequence: TGTGCCAGCGCTCAAACCCGCGGCCTCTCTGGAAACACCATATATTTT.

This clonotype occurred many times. In DNA, the CDR3 is TGTGCCAGCAGTTTTGATGAGCAGTTCTTC. It specifies CASSFDEQFF. The gene calls are TRBV25-1 and TRBJ2-1; D remains ambiguous. V was shortened by 5 bases and J by 8 bases, with 4 bases between the two germline ends. CDR3 length: 10 amino acids. Germline CDR1 MGHDK, CDR2 SYGVNS.

This clonotype was observed at least ten times. The gene calls are TRBV12-3 or TRBV12-4 and TRBJ2-7; TRBD2 is a possible D gene (6 bases). Trimming removed 5 bases from V and 1 base from J, with 12 bases in between. This CDR3 spans 14 amino acids. The CDR3 spells CASSGGSKSYEQYF. CDR3 in DNA: TGTGCCAGCAGTGGGGGGTCTAAGTCCTACGAGCAGTACTTC.

This clonotype was seen ten or more times. The rearrangement uses TRBV5-4 and TRBJ2-3; 7 bases are shared with TRBD2. The germline gives CDR1 SGHNT, CDR2 YYREEE (reference sequence). The CDR3 consists of 14 residues. V was pared by 4 bases and J by 4 bases, with 6 bases of the junction left unmatched. The DNA for the CDR3 is TGTGCCAGCAGCCTGGGCGGGAGCGCAGATACGCAGTATTTT. It encodes CASSLGGSADTQYF.

The chain couples TRBV15 to TRBJ2-2; D is possibly TRBD1 or TRBD2 (5 bases each). The CDR3 has 15 residues. Germline loops: CDR1 LNHNV, CDR2 YYDKDF (reference sequence). V was trimmed by 0 bases and J by 7 bases, leaving 12 bases between them. The DNA for the CDR3 is TGTGCCACCAGCAGAGACCGGGACGATCTCGGGGAGCTGTTTTTT. It yields the protein CATSRDRDDLGELFF.

This clonotype appeared many times. For the CDR3, the DNA is TGCAGTGCTAGGGGACCCAGGGGCGGGAGCAATCAGCCCCAGCATTTT. Residues: CSARGPRGGSNQPQHF. V and J are TRBV20-1 and TRBJ1-5, with D possibly TRBD1 on 6 matching bases. Germline CDR1 reads DFQATT; CDR2 reads SNEGSKA (reference sequence). The CDR3 has 16 residues. V lost 3 bases, J lost 1 base, and 16 bases lay in between.

This clonotype was seen ten or more times. This sequence joins TRBV9 and TRBJ2-3, with D possibly TRBD2 on 6 matching bases. The CDR3 spans 15 residues. The germline V gene encodes CDR1 SGDLS and CDR2 YYNGEE. V lost 3 bases to trimming and J lost 0 bases, with 11 bases between them. The CDR3 here is CASSDPGGSTDTQYF. The DNA of the CDR3 is TGTGCCAGCAGCGACCCTGGGGGGAGCACAGATACGCAGTATTTT.

This clonotype was counted many times. The chain combines TRBV12-3 or TRBV12-4 with TRBJ2-4; D possibly matches TRBD1 or TRBD2 (5 bases each). This CDR3 has 13 amino acids. Trimming removed 5 bases at V and 8 bases at J, with 13 bases between. CDR3 DNA sequence: TGTGCCAGCAGTCCCGGACTGGGGGACATTCAGTACTTC. This translates into CASSPGLGDIQYF.

This clonotype is a singleton in its sample. The CDR3 sequence is CASRPPDRDNEQYF. In DNA form, the CDR3 reads TGTGCCAGCAGACCCCCAGACAGGGACAACGAGCAGTACTTC. The chain recombines TRBV11-1 with TRBJ2-7, with 7 bases identical to TRBD1. Losses at the gene ends were 6 bases for V and 5 bases for J; bases not matched to a gene: 10. Germline V gene lookup returns CDR1 SGHAT and CDR2 FQDESV (reference sequence). There are 14 residues in the CDR3.

In this sample, this clonotype turned up many times. The gene calls are TRBV19 and TRBJ2-7; 11 bases map to TRBD2. CDR1 is LNHDA and CDR2 is SQIVND in the germline V gene (reference sequence). Trimming cost V 1 base and J 7 bases; bases outside gene matches: 15. CDR3 length: 18 amino acids. Here the CDR3 reads CASSIGSGGLAGPFEQYF. The CDR3 DNA reads as TGTGCCAGTAGTATAGGCTCCGGTGGACTAGCGGGTCCTTTTGAGCAGTACTTC.

This clonotype came up many times. This rearrangement joins TRBV19 to TRBJ2-1; D gene ambiguous. This CDR3 contains 11 residues. Trimming took 6 bases from V and 4 from J, leaving 4 bases between them. Per the germline V gene, CDR1 is LNHDA and CDR2 is SQIVND (reference sequence). The CDR3 coding sequence is TGTGCCAGTAGACTATACAATGAGCAGTTCTTC. This sequence encodes CASRLYNEQFF.

This clonotype was counted a few times. The genes are TRBV27 and TRBJ2-7; D may correspond to TRBD1 or TRBD2 (5 bases each). CDR3 length: 13 residues. Trimming took off 1 base at V and 7 bases at J, with 11 bases between the two ends. Germline assignment: CDR1 MNHEY and CDR2 SMNVEV (reference sequence). DNA of the CDR3: TGTGCCAGCAGTTTATGGGACCGTTCAGAGCAGTACTTC. This sequence encodes CASSLWDRSEQYF.

At least ten counts were recorded for this clonotype. The V gene is TRBV4-1, the J gene TRBJ2-1; 8 bases agree with TRBD2. The CDR3 loop spans 16 amino acids. The germline gives CDR1 MGHRA, CDR2 YSYEKL. Trimming cost V 0 bases and J 9 bases; bases outside gene matches: 10. DNA for the CDR3: TGCGCCAGCAGCCAAGAAGTAGGACTAGCTTCAAGTGAGCAGTTCTTC. Amino acid sequence: CASSQEVGLASSEQFF.

This clonotype has at least ten counts. CDR3 DNA: TGTGCCAGCACCCCCGAGGGCTACGGGGAGCTGTTTTTT. Amino acids: CASTPEGYGELFF. The genes are TRBV2 and TRBJ2-2; a possible D gene is TRBD2 (5 bases). Trimming cost V 7 bases and J 7 bases, with 13 bases left between them. CDR3 size: 13 residues. CDR1 and CDR2 (germline): SNHLY, FYNNEI.

This clonotype was seen at least ten times. V usage is TRBV5-1 and J usage is TRBJ2-2; 8 bases agree with TRBD1. V trimming: 2 bases; J trimming: 3 bases; junction bases outside the gene matches: 6. This CDR3 contains 16 residues. CDR1 and CDR2 (germline): SGHRS, YFSETQ. This CDR3 reads CASSFGQGGDTGELFF. CDR3 nucleotides: TGCGCCAGCAGCTTCGGACAGGGCGGTGACACCGGGGAGCTGTTTTTT.

There are many counts of this clonotype. The rearrangement links TRBV3-1 to TRBJ2-1, with D possibly being TRBD2 (5 bases). V was shortened by 2 bases and J by 5 bases, with 13 bases between the two germline ends. From germline, CDR1 is LGHDT and CDR2 YNNKEL (reference sequence). The CDR3 totals 15 residues. DNA for the CDR3: TGTGCCAGCAGCCAAAGGACGGGATTGGACAATGAGCAGTTCTTC. It specifies CASSQRTGLDNEQFF.

This clonotype was counted many times. The chain couples TRBV14 to TRBJ2-5; 12 nucleotides match TRBD2. CDR3 length: 17 amino acids. In germline, CDR1 is SGHDN, CDR2 FVKESK. J lost 1 base, V lost 2 bases, and 5 bases had no gene match. The CDR3 loop reads CASSQWPTSGSQETQYF. CDR3 sequence (DNA): TGTGCCAGCAGCCAATGGCCGACTAGCGGGAGCCAAGAGACCCAGTACTTC.

This clonotype came up many times. The chain carries TRBV7-9 and TRBJ2-7; the D gene is possibly TRBD2 (5 bases). V was pared by 1 base and J by 4 bases, with 23 bases between. Germline CDR1 reads SEHNR; CDR2 reads FQNEAQ (reference sequence). CDR3 size: 18 residues. DNA of the CDR3: TGTGCCAGCAGCTTAGTTGTTTACCCCGCGGGCGGTGGGTACGAGCAGTACTTC. It yields the protein CASSLVVYPAGGGYEQYF.

This clonotype was observed many times. The chain couples TRBV15 to TRBJ2-3, with D maybe TRBD1 (6 bases). Germline V gene data show CDR1 as LNHNV and CDR2 as YYDKDF (reference sequence). V was pared by 3 bases and J by 0 bases, with 16 bases between. The CDR3 extends over 17 amino acids. As DNA, the CDR3 is TGTGCCACCAGCAGCCCCGGAAGGGGGTCGAGCACAGATACGCAGTATTTT. As protein: CATSSPGRGSSTDTQYF.

This clonotype was counted ten times or more. The chain employs TRBV5-1 and TRBJ2-7, with TRBD2 matching over 14 bases. Trimming took 3 bases from V and 7 from J; bases not matched to a gene: 6. CDR1 is SGHRS and CDR2 is YFSETQ in the germline V gene. CDR3 length: 15 amino acids. The CDR3 spells CASSSTSGRAREQYF. Here the CDR3 DNA reads TGCGCCAGCAGCTCGACTAGCGGGAGGGCCCGGGAGCAGTACTTC. Full variable domain (rest looked up from reference TRBV5-1 and TRBJ2-7): KAGVTQTPRYLIKTRGQQVTLSCSPISGHRSVSWYQQTPGQGLQFLFEYFSETQRNKGNFPGRFSGRQFSNSRSEMNVSTLELGDSALYLCASSSTSGRAREQYFGPGTRLTVT.

This clonotype was seen repeatedly, ten times or more. The chain employs TRBV6-1 and TRBJ2-7, with 11 bases that match TRBD1. CDR3 length: 14 amino acids. Per the germline V gene, CDR1 is MNHNS and CDR2 is SASEGT. V lost 5 bases, J lost 6 bases, and 6 bases stayed unmatched. CDR3 in DNA: TGTGCCAGCAGTCTAGGACAGGGGGCATTCGAGCAGTACTTC. Protein: CASSLGQGAFEQYF.

This clonotype was recorded many times. This chain connects TRBV2 to TRBJ2-3; D is unresolved. The CDR3 loop spans 16 amino acids. Trimming took 7 bases from V and 0 from J, leaving 17 bases between them. Germline CDR1 reads SNHLY; CDR2 reads FYNNEI. CDR3 loop: CASIPEPNQSTDTQYF. The CDR3 bases are TGTGCCAGCATTCCAGAACCAAACCAGAGCACAGATACGCAGTATTTT.

This clonotype was detected ten times or more. The chain couples TRBV2 to TRBJ2-3, with D perhaps TRBD2 (6 bases). Trimming took off 10 bases at V and 4 bases at J, with 18 bases between the two ends. The CDR3 length is 14 residues. Germline values: CDR1 SNHLY, CDR2 FYNNEI. The CDR3 DNA follows: TGTGCCACCCTGGGGACTGGCCCCCCAGATACGCAGTATTTT. This sequence encodes CATLGTGPPDTQYF.

This clonotype was found many times. This sequence joins TRBV20-1 and TRBJ2-1; 13 bases are shared with TRBD2. The CDR3 length is 14 residues. J gave up 5 bases and V 5 bases, and 3 bases lay outside the gene matches. CDR1 DFQATT and CDR2 SNEGSKA come from the germline V gene (reference sequence). For the CDR3, the DNA is TGCAGTGCTCAAGGACTAGCGGGAGACAATGAGCAGTTCTTC. This translates into CSAQGLAGDNEQFF.

This clonotype was picked up many times. V gene TRBV19 combines with J gene TRBJ2-5; D might be TRBD1 (5 bases). This CDR3 is 16 amino acids long. V was pared by 4 bases and J by 1 base, with 16 bases between. The germline V gene encodes CDR1 LNHDA and CDR2 SQIVND (reference sequence). CDR3 sequence: CASSTFDSHLQETQYF. The CDR3, as DNA: TGTGCCAGTAGTACCTTCGACAGCCACCTCCAAGAGACCCAGTACTTC.

This clonotype was counted at least ten times. The rearrangement uses TRBV18 and TRBJ2-7; TRBD2 agrees at 13 bases. The CDR3 runs 17 residues. With V trimmed by 3 bases and J by 0 bases, 5 bases remained unmatched. Per germline, CDR1 KGHSH and CDR2 LQKENI. For the CDR3, the DNA is TGTGCCAGCTCACCTGGACTAGCGGGAGCCCCCTCCTACGAGCAGTACTTC. This translates into CASSPGLAGAPSYEQYF. Based on the CDR3 plus reference TRBV18 and TRBJ2-7, the full variable domain is NAGVMQNPRHLVRRRGQEARLRCSPMKGHSHVYWYRQLPEEGLKFMVYLQKENIIDESGMPKERFSAEFPKEGPSILRIQQVVRGDSAAYFCASSPGLAGAPSYEQYFGPGTRLTVT.

This clonotype was observed many times. The chain couples TRBV7-9 to TRBJ1-6, with TRBD1 matching over 7 bases. The CDR3 totals 16 residues. The germline V gene has CDR1 SEHNR and CDR2 FQNEAQ (reference sequence). Unmatched junction bases numbered 9, after V lost 4 bases and J lost 6 bases. In DNA form, the CDR3 reads TGTGCCAGCAGCTCCCAGGGGGTAATTCCTAATTCACCCCTCCACTTT. Encoded protein: CASSSQGVIPNSPLHF.

This clonotype was recorded many times. V is TRBV10-2 and J is TRBJ2-1, with D tentatively TRBD2 (7 bases). Trimming pared 6 bases from V and 4 bases from J, leaving 19 bases between. CDR3 length equals 16 residues. CDR1 and CDR2 (germline): WSHSY, SAAADI. The CDR3 bases are TGCGCCAGCAGCCGAGTTGGGGAGGGGGGTTACAATGAGCAGTTCTTC. It encodes CASSRVGEGGYNEQFF.